The clone carrying this TCR beta chain was detected ten times or more. These data belong to a study of T cells in Graves' hyperthyroidism and ophthalmopathy. Between the trimmed V and J ends, which lost 0 bases and 0 bases, there was a span of 9 bases. The CDR3 totals 15 residues. Germline V lookup: CDR1 SGHDT, CDR2 YYEEEE. Disease lasting under 3 months, a NOSPECS grade of at least 4, and a Clinical Activity Score of at least 3 were features of the ophthalmopathy patients. What was amplified from RNA transcripts were TCR beta CDR3 regions. First-round RT-PCR targeting the TCR CDR3 was performed with the HTBI primer set. MiXCR, run by TCRdb on the multiplex PCR reads, gives a single entry per CDR3 protein. There are approximately 300,000 distinct CDR3 sequences in the sample; about 17% occur only once, and around 61% lies in the top ten.

This clonotype originated in a woman aged 55-75 years with Graves' ophthalmopathy. Sample: blood. This chain uses TRBV5-6 with TRBJ1-1, with D uncertain. The CDR3 nucleotides read TGTGCCAGCAGCTTGGTCGGATCTATGAACACTGAAGCTTTCTTT. Residues: CASSLVGSMNTEAFF.